This T cell receptor (beta chain) was observed in a study of cytomegalovirus exposure and HLA in healthy donors. Study-level information: A later analysis reported the same platform for the roughly 110 validation repertoires and the 666 first-cohort repertoires.

The table came from immunoSEQ multiplex PCR; TCRdb's copy has only in-frame clones and leaves some out. Here the sample spans tens of thousands of clones, 80% to 95% being singletons. The donors were members of the validation cohort, which comprised 120 subjects and was separate from the first cohort of roughly 700 subjects. V dropped 5 bases and J dropped 3 bases, with 10 bases sitting between them. This CDR3 contains 14 residues. The V gene's germline CDR1 is SGHVS and CDR2 FNYEAQ. Study outcomes and limitations: The study recorded 150 to 200 TCR beta chains that were cytomegalovirus-associated. A few chains tied to CMV proved CMV antigen-specific in vitro.

Concerning this clone: The antigen is unknown.

The chain couples TRBV7-6 to TRBJ2-2; D is undetermined. The material sequenced was PBMCs. The clonotype comes from a young woman in good health and CMV-seronegative. The CDR3 DNA follows: TGTGCCAGCAGCCTCTCTGGAGACACCGGGGAGCTGTTTTTT. The encoded protein is CASSLSGDTGELFF. Complete variable domain (other parts from reference TRBV7-6 and TRBJ2-2): GAGVSQSPRYKVTKRGQDVALRCDPISGHVSLYWYRQALGQGPEFLTYFNYEAQQDKSGLPNDRFSAERPEGSISTLTIQRTEQRDSAMYRCASSLSGDTGELFFGEGSRLTVL.